Presented here are 19 T cell receptor beta chains from one specimen sequenced in a study of technical replicates of blood from several donors (dated by TCRdb to the late 2010s). Library preparation used the immunoSEQ multiplex PCR assay. Imported from immuneACCESS, the table was reduced by TCRdb to in-frame sequences with V and J called. These copies leave out some clones; in studies compared against another copy, an unresolved V gene accounts for under half, and the cause of the remainder is not known. The sample table contains 100,000 or so clones; only one count was recorded for 90% to 96% of them. Together, the top ten hold around 0.37% of the sample. What was sequenced was T cells isolated from PBMCs. All receptors derive from a human donor in good health.

The chain has TRBV5-1 and TRBJ1-2; TRBD1 matches 7 bases. With V trimmed by 0 bases and J by 6 bases, 8 bases remained unmatched. CDR1 and CDR2 from the germline V gene are SGHRS and YFSETQ. The CDR3 length is 15 residues. The CDR3 bases are TGCGCCAGCAGCTTGGCCGGTTCACAGGGGCATGGCTACACCTTC. It encodes CASSLAGSQGHGYTF.

This clone was detected only once. The chain has TRBV9 and TRBJ1-2; D is ambiguous. This CDR3 region has 11 residues. Germline lookup yields CDR1 SGDLS and CDR2 YYNGEE. V lost 3 bases and J lost 4, with 4 bases in between. The CDR3 bases are TGTGCCAGCAGCGGACTCTATGGCTACACCTTC. Translated, it gives CASSGLYGYTF.

This chain links TRBV30 with TRBJ2-7; possibly TRBD1 for D (7 bases). V was pared by 1 base and J by 4 bases, with 17 bases between. CDR3 length: 15 amino acids. The germline V gene encodes CDR1 GTSNPN and CDR2 SVGIG (reference sequence). The CDR3 coding sequence is TGTGCCTGGAGTGAGATAGGACAGGAGGGTTACGAGCAGTACTTC. Its protein product is CAWSEIGQEGYEQYF.

The chain links TRBV29-1 to TRBJ2-4; 7 bases align to TRBD1. There are 14 residues in the CDR3. Germline CDR1 SQVTM, CDR2 ANQGSEA. With 6 bases clipped from V and 6 bases from J, the junction kept 11 bases outside the gene matches. The CDR3 region has the DNA TGCAGCGTAGTCGACAGGGAAAAAGGAAACATTCAGTACTTC. It is translated as CSVVDREKGNIQYF.

The V gene is TRBV27, the J gene TRBJ1-5; D gene uncertain. V lost 1 base to trimming and J lost 0 bases, with 7 bases between them. Germline lookup yields CDR1 MNHEY and CDR2 SMNVEV (reference sequence). This CDR3 is 15 amino acids long. The CDR3 reads CASSLYGISNQPQHF. CDR3 DNA sequence: TGTGCCAGCAGTTTATACGGGATTAGCAATCAGCCCCAGCATTTT.

The chain combines TRBV30 with TRBJ1-5; the D gene is possibly TRBD1 (6 bases). The V end was cut by 6 bases, the J end by 4 bases, with 13 bases between. Germline lookup yields CDR1 GTSNPN and CDR2 SVGIG (reference sequence). This CDR3 contains 13 residues. For the CDR3, the DNA is TGTGCCTGCCAAGGACAGCATAATCAGCCCCAGCATTTT. It yields the protein CACQGQHNQPQHF.

This clone was counted a single time. The chain uses TRBV19 and TRBJ1-1, with TRBD1 identical over 7 bases. The germline CDR1 and CDR2 sequences are LNHDA and SQIVND (reference sequence). With 4 bases clipped from V and 4 bases from J, the junction kept 9 bases outside the gene matches. The CDR3 is 15 amino acids. CDR3 protein: CASSRRQGMRTEAFF. CDR3 DNA: TGTGCCAGTAGTAGACGACAGGGTATGCGCACTGAAGCTTTCTTT.

The V gene is TRBV19, the J gene TRBJ2-3, with a weak D call TRBD2 (6 bases). Germline V gene lookup returns CDR1 LNHDA and CDR2 SQIVND (reference sequence). This CDR3 has 16 residues. V lost 9 bases to trimming and J lost 0 bases, with 19 bases between them. The CDR3 here is CASDVSGYSSTDTQYF. DNA of the CDR3: TGTGCCAGCGACGTTAGCGGTTATTCTAGCACAGATACGCAGTATTTT.

The gene calls are TRBV29-1 and TRBJ1-2; D is undetermined. Germline values: CDR1 SQVTM, CDR2 ANQGSEA. CDR3 length equals 11 residues. Trimming removed 5 bases from V and 1 base from J, with 5 bases in between. The CDR3 loop reads CSVLVNYGYTF. The CDR3 bases are TGCAGCGTTCTTGTTAACTATGGCTACACCTTC.

V usage is TRBV6-1 and J usage is TRBJ2-5; 9 bases align to TRBD2. V dropped 1 base and J dropped 5; count of bases not matched to a gene: 8. CDR3 length: 16 residues. Looked up from germline, CDR1 is MNHNS and CDR2 is SASEGT. CDR3 amino acids: CASSEGGREGMETQYF. The CDR3 region has the DNA TGTGCCAGCAGTGAAGGGGGGCGGGAGGGGATGGAGACCCAGTACTTC.

This sequence joins TRBV10-2 and TRBJ2-5, with a weak D call TRBD2 (6 bases). The germline gives CDR1 WSHSY, CDR2 SAAADI. This CDR3 contains 13 residues. V shed 6 bases and J shed 5 bases, with 13 bases lying between them. The CDR3 here is CASRWGELETQYF. The CDR3 DNA is TGCGCCAGCAGGTGGGGGGAGCTGGAGACCCAGTACTTC.

V usage is TRBV28 and J usage is TRBJ1-2; D might be TRBD1 (6 bases). CDR3 size: 15 residues. CDR1 is MDHEN, CDR2 SYDVKM, per germline. V lost 7 bases and J 8 bases, leaving 23 bases between the germline ends. The CDR3 DNA sequence: TGTGCCAGCACCCTAAGGAACAGGGTCCCAAGGGGCTACACCTTC. Amino acid sequence: CASTLRNRVPRGYTF.

The J gene is TRBJ2-5, the V gene TRBV6-1; D might be TRBD2 (6 bases). The assigned J gene may be wrong: the sequence end matches TRBJ2-7 better. This CDR3 has 15 amino acids. Germline V gene lookup returns CDR1 MNHNS and CDR2 SASEGT. The CDR3, as DNA: TGTGCCAGCAGAGCGCTTGGTGCGGGGACCTACGAGCAGTACTTC. Protein product: CASRALGAGTYEQYF.

This sequence joins TRBV4-1 and TRBJ1-2; D is uncertain. The length of the CDR3 is 14 residues. V was trimmed by 1 base and J by 6 bases, leaving 12 bases between them. Germline V gives CDR1 MGHRA, CDR2 YSYEKL. The CDR3 DNA is TGCGCCAGCAGCCAAGTAGGAGGGCCGGATGGCTACACCTTC. This encodes CASSQVGGPDGYTF.

The rearrangement joins TRBV6-6 to TRBJ2-7; no reliable D call. This CDR3 comprises 14 residues. V was clipped by 0 bases and J by 3 bases, with 9 bases between them. Germline CDR1 is MNHNY and CDR2 is SVGAGI (reference sequence). The CDR3 nucleotides read TGTGCCAGCAGTTACTCGAGCTCGGGCTACGAGCAGTACTTC. The encoded protein is CASSYSSSGYEQYF.

V gene TRBV11-2 combines with J gene TRBJ2-7; TRBD1 aligns across 9 bases. V shed 4 bases and J 2 bases; nucleotides not matched to a gene: 6. CDR1 and CDR2 (germline): SGHAT, FQNNGV. The CDR3 runs 15 residues. The DNA for the CDR3 is TGTGCCAGCAGCTCGCCCGGGACAGGGACCTACGAGCAGTACTTC. It specifies CASSSPGTGTYEQYF.

The chain is built from TRBV13 and TRBJ1-3, with a possible D match to TRBD1 (5 bases). Trimming removed 1 base from V and 0 bases from J, with 10 bases in between. Germline CDR1 reads PRHDT; CDR2 reads FYEKMQ (reference sequence). This CDR3 spans 16 amino acids. The CDR3 sequence is CASSLVAGNSGNTIYF. The CDR3 DNA reads as TGTGCCAGCAGCTTAGTCGCAGGGAACTCTGGAAACACCATATATTTT.

As regards this clone: The same CDR3 also results from other DNA sequences found in this sample. The rearrangement links TRBV6-1 to TRBJ2-7; D is uncertain. CDR1 is MNHNS and CDR2 is SASEGT in the germline V gene. The CDR3 runs 12 residues. Trimming shortened V by 4 bases and J by 2 bases, and 6 bases separated the two germline ends. DNA of the CDR3: TGTGCCAGCAGTGTAAGCGCCTACGAGCAGTACTTC. Protein sequence: CASSVSAYEQYF.

The chain is built from TRBV28 and TRBJ1-1; D gene uncertain. The length of the CDR3 is 14 residues. Trimming took off 6 bases at V and 4 bases at J, with 15 bases between the two ends. Germline-derived CDR1 and CDR2 are MDHEN and SYDVKM. The CDR3 loop is CASRIRESGTEAFF. DNA of the CDR3: TGTGCCAGCAGGATCCGGGAGTCGGGCACTGAAGCTTTCTTT.